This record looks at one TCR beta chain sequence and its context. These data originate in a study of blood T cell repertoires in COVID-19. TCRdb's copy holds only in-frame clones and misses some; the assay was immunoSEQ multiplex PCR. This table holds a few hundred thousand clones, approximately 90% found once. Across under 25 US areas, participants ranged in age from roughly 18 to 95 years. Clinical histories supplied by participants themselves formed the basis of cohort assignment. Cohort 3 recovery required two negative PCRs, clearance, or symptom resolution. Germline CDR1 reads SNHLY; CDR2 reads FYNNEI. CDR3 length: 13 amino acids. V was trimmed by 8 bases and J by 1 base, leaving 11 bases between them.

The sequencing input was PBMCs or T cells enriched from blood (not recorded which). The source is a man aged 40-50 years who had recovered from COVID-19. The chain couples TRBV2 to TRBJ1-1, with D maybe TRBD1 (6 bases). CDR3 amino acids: CASADSENTEAFF. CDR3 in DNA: TGTGCCAGCGCGGACAGTGAGAACACTGAAGCTTTCTTT.